The next 8 T cell receptor beta chains were all read from a single sample in a study of cytomegalovirus exposure and HLA in healthy donors. The PCR had 60 Vbeta and 13 Jbeta primers. Sequencing was performed with immunoSEQ multiplex PCR; in TCRdb, only in-frame clones are kept and a portion is missing. The sample has over 150,000 clones; around 80% are singletons. Material for sequencing was PBMCs. The receptors derive from a woman aged 30 to 39 in good health and CMV-seronegative.

This clone has a handful of counts. The chain couples TRBV10-3 to TRBJ1-6; D is perhaps TRBD1 (6 bases). V was cut by 6 bases and J by 0 bases, with 9 bases left in between. Germline-derived CDR1 and CDR2 are ENHRY and SYGVKD. CDR3 length: 15 amino acids. The CDR3 DNA reads TGTGCCATCAGACAGGGATACTCCTATAATTCACCCCTCCACTTT. Encoded protein: CAIRQGYSYNSPLHF.

This chain uses TRBV7-2 with TRBJ2-5; 12 bases are a match to TRBD2. The CDR3 is 14 residues long. The V gene end was trimmed by 5 bases and the J gene end by 7 bases; junction bases not matched to a gene: 5. In germline, CDR1 is SGHTA, CDR2 FQGNSA. The CDR3 loop reads CASSPSGGAATQYF. The CDR3 DNA sequence: TGTGCCAGCAGCCCTAGCGGGGGGGCCGCGACCCAGTACTTC.

The J gene is TRBJ2-3, the V gene TRBV2, with TRBD2 matching over 7 bases. Germline values: CDR1 SNHLY, CDR2 FYNNEI. This CDR3 has 14 residues. J was trimmed by 2 bases and V by 4 bases; bases with no gene match: 3. The CDR3 nucleotides are TGTGCCAGCAGTGGACGGGACTACACAGATACGCAGTATTTT. Translation gives CASSGRDYTDTQYF.

V gene TRBV27 combines with J gene TRBJ1-2, with D unclear. Trimming shortened V by 5 bases and J by 4 bases, and 11 bases separated the two germline ends. The CDR3 extends over 13 amino acids. Germline loops: CDR1 MNHEY, CDR2 SMNVEV (reference sequence). CDR3 amino acids: CASSPSEGYGYTF. The CDR3 coding sequence is TGTGCCAGCAGTCCCTCTGAGGGCTATGGCTACACCTTC.

The chain is built from TRBV4-1 and TRBJ2-5; 8 bases match TRBD1. The J call may be wrong; the DNA end is better matched by TRBJ2-7. Germline CDR1 is MGHRA and CDR2 is YSYEKL. The length of the CDR3 is 15 residues. CDR3 in amino acids: CASSQEDRAHYEQYF. The DNA of the CDR3 is TGCGCCAGCAGCCAAGAGGACAGGGCCCACTACGAGCAGTACTTC.

This chain links TRBV6-1 with TRBJ2-6; 10 bases line up with TRBD1. V lost 4 bases and J lost 15; bases outside the gene matches: 9. Germline V gene sequence: CDR1 MNHNS, CDR2 SASEGT. The CDR3 spans 14 residues. The CDR3 DNA reads TGTGCCAGCAGTGTTGGACAGGGGGTACAGGGCCTGACTTTC. It specifies CASSVGQGVQGLTF.

The V and J genes are TRBV6-5 and TRBJ1-2; no firm D call. V was trimmed by 6 bases and J by 2 bases, leaving 16 bases between them. Per the germline V gene, CDR1 is MNHEY and CDR2 is SVGAGI. The CDR3 runs 15 residues. The CDR3 region is CASSPGLKPNYGYTF. The CDR3 coding sequence is TGTGCCAGCAGCCCCGGACTCAAACCAAACTATGGCTACACCTTC.

The chain is built from TRBV7-9 and TRBJ1-1; D perhaps matches TRBD1 (6 bases). Germline V gene sequence: CDR1 SEHNR, CDR2 FQNEAQ (reference sequence). The CDR3 consists of 14 residues. V lost 5 bases, J lost 4 bases, and 14 bases lay in between. CDR3 region: CASSAGVVSTEAFF. Written as DNA, the CDR3 is TGTGCCAGCAGCGCAGGGGTGGTGAGCACTGAAGCTTTCTTT. Using reference TRBV7-9 and TRBJ1-1 for the parts outside the CDR3, the full variable domain is DTGVSQNPRHKITKRGQNVTFRCDPISEHNRLYWYRQTLGQGPEFLTYFQNEAQLEKSRLLSDRFSAERPKGSFSTLEIQRTEQGDSAMYLCASSAGVVSTEAFFGQGTRLTVV.